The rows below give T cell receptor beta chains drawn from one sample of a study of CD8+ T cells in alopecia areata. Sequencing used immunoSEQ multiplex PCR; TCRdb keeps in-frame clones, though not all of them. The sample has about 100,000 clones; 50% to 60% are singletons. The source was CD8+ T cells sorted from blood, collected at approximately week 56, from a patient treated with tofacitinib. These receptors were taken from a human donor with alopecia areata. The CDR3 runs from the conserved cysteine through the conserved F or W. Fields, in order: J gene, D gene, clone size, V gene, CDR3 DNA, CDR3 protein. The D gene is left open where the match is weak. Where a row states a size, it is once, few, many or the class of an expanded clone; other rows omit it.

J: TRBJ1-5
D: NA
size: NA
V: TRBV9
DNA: TGTGCCAGCGGAGGACAGCAGCCCCAGCATTTT
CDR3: CASGGQQPQHF

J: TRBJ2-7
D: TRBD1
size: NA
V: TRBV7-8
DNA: TGTGCCAGCAGCTTAGGGGACAGCGAGCAGTACTTC
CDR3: CASSLGDSEQYF

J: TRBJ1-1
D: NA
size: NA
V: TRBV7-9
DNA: TGTGCCAGCAGCTTATCCCGGGTGGCTGAAGCTTTCTTT
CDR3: CASSLSRVAEAFF

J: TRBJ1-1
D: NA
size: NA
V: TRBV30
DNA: TGTGCCTGGAGTGAGTATGGATACACTGAAGCTTTCTTT
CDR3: CAWSEYGYTEAFF

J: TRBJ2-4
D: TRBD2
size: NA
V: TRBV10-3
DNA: TGTGCCATCAGTGAGTCCGCTAGCGGGGGTAAAAACATTCAGTACTTC
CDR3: CAISESASGGKNIQYF

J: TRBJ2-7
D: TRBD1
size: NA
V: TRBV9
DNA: TGTGCCAGCAGCGTCGGGACAGGCGACTACGAGCAGTACTTC
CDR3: CASSVGTGDYEQYF

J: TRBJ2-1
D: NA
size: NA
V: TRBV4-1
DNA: TGCGCCAGCAGCCAAGTAGTACCGCTAAGGGATGAGCAGTTCTTC
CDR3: CASSQVVPLRDEQFF

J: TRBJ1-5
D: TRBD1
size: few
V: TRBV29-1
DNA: TGCAGCGTGGAGGACAGGGATTCTCCGGATCAGCCCCAGCATTTT
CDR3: CSVEDRDSPDQPQHF

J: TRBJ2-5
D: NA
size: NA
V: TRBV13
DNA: TGTGCCAGCAGCTTAGGTTCTGAGACCCAGTACTTC
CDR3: CASSLGSETQYF

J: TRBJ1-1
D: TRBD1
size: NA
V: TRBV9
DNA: TGTGCCAGCAGCCACGACAGGGTTGAAGCTTTCTTT
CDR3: CASSHDRVEAFF

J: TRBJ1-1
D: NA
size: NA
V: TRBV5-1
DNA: TGCGCCAGCCACCTGAACACTGAAGCTTTCTTT
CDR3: CASHLNTEAFF

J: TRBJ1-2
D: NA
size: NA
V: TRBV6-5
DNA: TGTGCCAGCAGTTACTCGGGGGGGACAAGTGGCTACACCTTC
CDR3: CASSYSGGTSGYTF

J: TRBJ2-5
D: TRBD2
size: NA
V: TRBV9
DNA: TGTGCCAGCAGCGTCTTTGCGGGGGAATCGGAGACCCAGTACTTC
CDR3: CASSVFAGESETQYF

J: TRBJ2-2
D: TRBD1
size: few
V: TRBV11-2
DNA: TGTGCCAGCAGCTCATCCGGGACAGGGAACACCGGGGAGCTGTTTTTT
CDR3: CASSSSGTGNTGELFF

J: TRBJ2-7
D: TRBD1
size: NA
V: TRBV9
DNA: TGTGCCAGCAGCCTCGGACAGGGAAGCCACGAGCAGTACTTC
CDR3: CASSLGQGSHEQYF

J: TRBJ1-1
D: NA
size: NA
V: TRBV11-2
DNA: TGTGCCAGCATCTATTCCCACTGGGGAGGGGGAAACACTGAAGCTTTCTTT
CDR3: CASIYSHWGGGNTEAFF

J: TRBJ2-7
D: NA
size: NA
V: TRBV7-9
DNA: TGTGCCAGCAGCTCCGGCTTAGCGGACCACTACGAGCAGTACTTC
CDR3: CASSSGLADHYEQYF

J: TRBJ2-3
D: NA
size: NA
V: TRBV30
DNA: TGTGCCTGCTCGGCCAACTTGGACACAGATACGCAGTATTTT
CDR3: CACSANLDTDTQYF

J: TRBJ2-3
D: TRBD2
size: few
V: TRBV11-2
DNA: TGTGCCAGCAGCCCCCGACTAGCGGGGGGGTGGAGCCGCACAGATACGCAGTATTTT
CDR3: CASSPRLAGGWSRTDTQYF